Here is one TCR beta chain with its context. Which antigen it targets is not known. Base qualities are not provided; no much larger clone lies one nucleotide away. The germline V gene encodes CDR1 WNHNN and CDR2 SYGVQD (reference sequence). The cysteine opens and the phenylalanine closes a CDR3 of 15 amino acids. Kept here is only the CDR3 DNA, which spans 45 bases and is read in frame from base 1. Trimming leaves V shorter by 4 bases and J shorter by 8 bases, with the junction holding 10 bases beyond the gene matches. In total, around 600 healthy bone marrow donors made up the cohort. At the time of sampling, all cohort members were nominally healthy, though unrecorded immune exposures were likely present. The donor was CMV seronegative and was included in the group of a few hundred seronegative cohort members. A peripheral blood sample was provided by each donor, and peripheral blood mononuclear cells were used for TCR beta sequencing. Genomic DNA extraction from the blood cell samples was performed with the Qiagen DNeasy Blood Extraction Kit.

This entry belongs to a study of cytomegalovirus exposure and HLA in healthy donors (dated by TCRdb to 2016 to 2017). A note on the overall study: According to an earlier analysis of a few hundred of the donors, about 179 million T cells yielded 120 million or so unique TCR beta sequences and 276 Gb of sequence data. About 330 gigabases of sequencing data and tens of millions of unique TCR sequences made up an early release that covered several hundred HLA-typed donors. Of the roughly 400 genotyped donors, roughly 85% fell in the genetic ancestry cluster associated with self-reported Caucasian donors. The study aimed to test whether signatures of past pathogen exposure could be identified by cataloging public T cell receptors. The T cell repertoires of 666 subjects were profiled by immunosequencing and related to cytomegalovirus serostatus. A separate validation cohort of 100 to 150 different subjects was used in addition to the roughly 720-subject first cohort. To predict cytomegalovirus infection status, the study combined high-throughput TCR immunosequencing, statistical association of individual TCRs with disease status, and machine learning. A later analysis re-examined previously published TCR beta repertoires from 610 or so donors and added high-resolution HLA genotyping to investigate patterns of TCR occurrence. The later analysis used no new phenotypic data to find candidate immune exposures, relying instead on TCR beta sequences and their occurrence across donors. An earlier analysis of more than 450 of the donors used high-throughput TCR beta sequencing to judge whether each TCR beta V gene segment behaved as functional or pseudogenic. Donor age, sex, ethnicity and CMV serostatus were collected together with the repertoire data. Genome-wide SNP genotypes for about 60% of the roughly 670 donors were used in a later genetic analysis, which treated that subset as a discovery cohort. Every repertoire in the discovery cohort had been generated on one and the same sequencing platform. Class I and class II HLA loci were covered by the typing at four-digit resolution. Typing coverage varied by locus: roughly 620-630 donors for A, B, C, DRB1 and DQB1; approximately 560 for DQA1; more than 600 for DPA1; approximately 450 for DPB1. Five DR-DQ haplotypes were handled as single units for association and clustering, since linkage in the cohort was strong. Among roughly 370 genotyped donors of the cohort, an average of around 240,000 unique TCR beta nucleotide sequences were sequenced per donor, roughly 18% of them non-productive. Overall results and qualifications from the work: Specific HLA alleles were associated with some 15,000 TCR beta sequences at a false discovery rate of 0.05 in a later analysis. Most TCR sequences were observed very rarely across donors, whereas some public TCRs were present in many individuals. In a later analysis, TCR association rates were found to vary across HLA loci, with the most associated TCRs seen for DRB1 alleles and the fewest for HLA-C alleles. The study gave a list of 150 to 200 TCR beta chains associated with cytomegalovirus. Broadly in line with IMGT annotations, most TCR beta V segments showed up in productive rearrangements about 87% or about 30% of the time in an earlier analysis of roughly 590 of the donors. A group of highly shared sequence variants was considered likely to be a technical artifact of the sequencing pipeline. A later genetic analysis reported fewer N-insertions in productive TCRs among donors in an Asian-associated ancestry cluster than the roughly 720-donor mean. Some 15 rarely observed V segments, including chromosome 9 orphons, were excluded from the earlier analysis of about 500 of the donors because counts were too low. Several of the top co-occurrence clusters appeared to be linked to parvovirus B19, influenza, CMV and Epstein-Barr virus, according to a later analysis. Cytomegalovirus status was reported to be diagnosed by the classifier with high specificity and sensitivity in both the original and validation cohorts. The authors suggested that the approach could potentially be extended to other disease states and immunological phenotypes. A later analysis found that HLA-associated TCR beta chains were more clonally expanded and had lower generation probabilities than equally common non-associated chains. Immune exposure information for the cohort was limited to CMV serostatus. An association between a missense DCLRE1C variant and V-gene and J-gene trimming of TCR beta chains was found in a later genetic analysis and replicated in an independent cohort. Roughly uniform sequencing depth across donors was assumed in presence/absence analyses, although this assumption may not hold. In this cohort, only TCR beta chains were sequenced, and detectable features were limited by the absence of alpha or paired-chain data. In a later analysis, most CMV-associated TCR beta chains were found to appear HLA-restricted, with HLA associations seemingly driven largely by CMV exposure. A further reported finding was that TCR beta sequences accurately predicted the HLA-A and HLA-B alleles for most subjects in the first cohort. Strong co-occurrence of HLA alleles, especially DR and DQ, made assigning TCR associations to individual alleles difficult. Correlated functional status among segregating V segments might reflect linkage disequilibrium, but an unknown experimental factor could not be ruled out. A few of the identified cytomegalovirus-associated TCR beta chains were confirmed in vitro to be specific for cytomegalovirus antigens. The 87-base-pair reads could not distinguish some IMGT-functional V segments, including TRBV6-2 and TRBV6-3, so those segments were excluded. HLA typing was unavailable for some donors at each locus, so association tests used only the typed subset.

Receptor amplification or capture employed the immunoSEQ multiplex PCR assay. The multiplex PCR relied on a mix of 60 forward primers for TCR Vbeta segments and 13 reverse primers for TCR Jbeta segments. Amplification of the CDR3 region of rearranged TCR beta genes was performed with a multiplex PCR assay on genomic DNA. The Illumina HiSeq System was used to sequence the amplified TCR beta libraries as 87-base-pair reads. In the original analysis: A later analysis tallied 70 million to 100 million unique TCR beta chains across the roughly 610 repertoires, and approximately 9.9 million of those chains were shared by two or more donors. A nearest-neighbor algorithm error-corrected the raw reads and collapsed the reads into unique sequences, merging closely related sequences to remove PCR and sequencing errors. To assign V, D and J gene segments, CDR3 sequences were aligned to IMGT reference sequences. For a sequence to be retained, a match of at least six nucleotides was required to both a V gene segment and a J gene segment. A rearrangement counted as productive if the CDR3 had no stop codons and remained in frame with V and J, and every other rearrangement counted as non-productive. Following IMGT convention, CDR3 was defined as the stretch from the second conserved V-encoded cysteine up to the conserved J-encoded phenylalanine. The earlier analysis of some 540 of the donors excluded any sequence lacking an unambiguous match to a single V gene segment. In an earlier analysis of about 590 of the donors, a V segment was called functional when productive rearrangements were above 56.7%, and segregating when the standard deviation between donors exceeded 5%. To diagnose cytomegalovirus status from the catalog of TCR beta chain sequences, a statistical classification framework was built. In a later analysis, V and J genes were assigned by comparing TCR nucleotide sequences against IMGT/GENE-DB human TR gene sequences. In a later analysis, CDR3 sequences and most-parsimonious VDJ recombination scenarios were assigned using the TCRdist pipeline. In a later analysis, every TCR beta chain was defined by the combination of its CDR3 amino acid sequence and its V-gene family, and reads without a unique V-gene family were dropped. A later analysis removed several hundred highly shared, low-generation-probability nucleotide sequences to deal with suspected cross-contamination and a sequencing artifact. In a later analysis, a clonal expansion index was calculated for each public chain from normalized within-repertoire ranks of inferred template counts. In a later analysis, generation probabilities were computed with a VDJ recombination model fitted to out-of-frame rearrangements, and the resulting probabilities were checked against IGoR. Hypergeometric tests were used in a later analysis to score TCR-TCR, TCR-HLA and TCR-CMV co-occurrence, with a repertoire-size bias correction applied to the TCR pairs. False discovery rates were estimated in a later analysis by permuting HLA or CMV assignments 20 times. In a later analysis, co-occurring TCRs were grouped with DBSCAN, and TCRdist sequence similarity was added when clustering was performed within HLA-allele-positive subsets. For co-occurrence clustering, repertoires with fewer than 30,000 or more than 120,000 public chains were excluded, along with a handful of repertoires with anomalous nucleotide sharing. The source is immuneACCESS, and TCRdb retained only in-frame sequences with V and J called. Part of the clones is not carried over; for the studies checked, unresolved V genes explain less than half of this, and the remainder is unexplained. That table is the source of V, J and clone size, and D and trimming were worked out from the DNA. In all, the sample holds roughly 140,000 clones, and around three quarters of those were seen once. The biggest ten clones account for approximately 1.6% of the sample.

The source material was PBMCs. The chain couples TRBV10-1 to TRBJ1-4; TRBD1 aligns with 7 central bases. The TCR comes from a woman between 35 and 50 years old in good health and CMV-seronegative. The DNA is as follows: TGCGCCAGCAGTGGAGGTGGGCAGGGGGGCGAAAAACTGTTTTTT. It is translated as CASSGGGQGGEKLFF.